This T cell receptor (beta chain) was identified in a study of human CD8 memory T cell subsets. Isolation of the PBMC, which involved density gradient separation, used buffy coats from healthy donors. Production of TCR beta libraries used UMI-labeled 5' RACE as the method. Each CDR3 protein gets one entry in TCRdb, which reprocessed the 5' RACE reads and gives no DNA. The ten most abundant clones cover roughly 20% of a sample with several thousand distinct CDR3 sequences. According to its frequency, this clonotype is large. Sequencing input: CD8+ T cells from PBMCs. The source of this sequence is a human donor in good health.

The CDR3 protein is CASSEGQGVSYEQYF. The rearrangement joins TRBV25-1 to TRBJ2-7; TCRdb designates TRBD1, a call that cannot be tested without DNA. The CDR3 loop spans 15 amino acids. Germline V gene data show CDR1 as MGHDK and CDR2 as SYGVNS.